The rows below give T cell receptor beta chains drawn from one sample of a study of T cell repertoires in cytomegalovirus infection. TCRdb passed the reads through MiXCR, listing each CDR3 protein once. Found here are over 450,000 distinct CDR3 sequences, approximately 11% of them singletons; the top ten hold 10%. What was sequenced was PBMCs. The receptors derive from a human donor in good health (CMV status not recorded). Some clones in this sample may be carry-over from other donors' samples. Each CDR3 is given with its conserved first and last residue. A D gene is named only where the DNA matches it firmly. The listing skips clone size in some rows; elsewhere it reads once, few, many or a size class.

j_call clone_size v_call d_call cdr3_aa cdr3_nt
TRBJ1-2 NA TRBV6-2/TRBV6-3 NA CASSLPKGTYGYTF TGTGCCAGCAGCCTCCCAAAGGGCACCTATGGCTACACCTTC
TRBJ2-5 many TRBV14 TRBD1 CASSHLGQPQETQYF TGTGCCAGCAGCCACTTGGGACAGCCTCAAGAGACCCAGTACTTC
TRBJ2-1 NA TRBV28 NA CASSQGLPRNEQFF TGTGCCAGCAGCCAAGGACTACCTAGGAATGAGCAGTTCTTC
TRBJ1-3 NA TRBV7-9 NA CASSLGPHSGNTIYF TGTGCCAGCAGCTTAGGTCCACACTCTGGAAACACCATATATTTT
TRBJ2-7 many TRBV12-3/TRBV12-4 NA CASSLDGAGAYEQYF TGTGCCAGCAGTTTAGACGGAGCGGGTGCCTACGAGCAGTACTTC
TRBJ2-7 NA TRBV13 TRBD2 CASSHAGTSAHEQYF TGTGCCAGCAGCCACGCCGGGACTAGCGCCCACGAGCAGTACTTC
TRBJ2-1 many TRBV24-1 NA CATSDFREALRNEQFF TGTGCCACCAGTGATTTTAGGGAGGCTCTCCGGAATGAGCAGTTCTTC
TRBJ1-2 many TRBV7-9 NA CASSLAAGTYGYTF TGTGCCAGCAGCTTAGCAGCAGGGACCTATGGCTACACCTTC
TRBJ1-3 NA TRBV7-9 NA CASSSLTGFGNTIYF TGTGCCAGCAGCTCATTGACCGGATTTGGAAACACCATATATTTT
TRBJ2-2 many TRBV7-2 TRBD1 CASSLETGRLFF TGTGCCAGCAGCTTAGAGACAGGGCGACTGTTTTTT
TRBJ2-1 NA TRBV19 TRBD2 CASSMRAGGGNEQFF TGTGCCAGTAGTATGAGGGCGGGAGGGGGGAATGAGCAGTTCTTC
TRBJ2-1 many TRBV7-3 NA CASSFTGPYNEQFF TGTGCCAGCAGCTTTACAGGGCCTTACAATGAGCAGTTCTTC
TRBJ1-6 NA TRBV5-6 NA CASSPGGGANSPLHF TGTGCCAGCAGCCCCGGGGGGGGCGCAAATTCACCCCTCCACTTT
TRBJ2-1 NA TRBV7-6 TRBD2 CASSPGSGVYNEQFF TGTGCCAGCAGCCCGGGTAGCGGGGTCTACAATGAGCAGTTCTTC
TRBJ2-1 many TRBV12-5 TRBD2 CASGMGTSGPPIDEQFF TGTGCTAGTGGTATGGGGACTAGCGGACCCCCTATCGATGAGCAGTTCTTC
TRBJ2-7 NA TRBV20-1 NA CSGGRRNYEQYF TGCAGTGGGGGACGGAGGAACTACGAGCAGTACTTC
TRBJ1-2 NA TRBV27 NA CASSLRGETGYTF TGTGCCAGCAGTTTAAGGGGAGAGACGGGGTACACCTTC
TRBJ2-5 many TRBV19 NA CASSMTGAEETQYF TGTGCCAGTAGTATGACGGGGGCTGAAGAGACCCAGTACTTC
TRBJ2-1 many TRBV7-6 TRBD2 CASSLMEWVSGRSAQFF TGTGCCAGCAGCTTAATGGAGTGGGTTAGCGGGAGGTCCGCGCAGTTCTTC
TRBJ2-2 many TRBV28 TRBD1 CASSPLRQGKKAGELFF TGTGCCAGCAGCCCCCTAAGACAGGGGAAAAAAGCCGGGGAGCTGTTTTTT
TRBJ1-4 many TRBV29-1 NA CSVGTPPNEKLFF TGCAGCGTCGGGACACCCCCTAATGAAAAACTGTTTTTT
TRBJ2-7 NA TRBV9 NA CASSPGNSGSYEQYF TGTGCCAGCAGCCCCGGCAATAGCGGTTCCTACGAGCAGTACTTC
TRBJ1-2 NA TRBV24-1 NA CATRGNRPVGYGYTF TGTGCCACCAGAGGAAACCGGCCTGTAGGGTATGGCTACACCTTC
TRBJ2-1 NA TRBV4-1 TRBD2 CASSQVPGVVGLAVNEQFF TGCGCCAGCAGCCAAGTGCCGGGAGTGGTGGGACTAGCGGTCAATGAGCAGTTCTTC
TRBJ1-4 few TRBV14 NA CASSQFQEKLFF TGTGCCAGCAGCCAATTCCAGGAAAAACTGTTTTTT
TRBJ1-2 NA TRBV12-3/TRBV12-4 NA CASSTRQSLYGYTF TGTGCCAGCAGTACCCGACAGAGTCTCTATGGCTACACCTTC
TRBJ2-5 many TRBV7-2 TRBD1 CAGQGAAGETQYF TGTGCCGGACAGGGGGCAGCCGGAGAGACCCAGTACTTC
TRBJ1-1 many TRBV7-9 TRBD1 CASRGQGANTEAFF TGTGCCAGCAGGGGACAGGGGGCTAACACTGAAGCTTTCTTT
TRBJ1-5 many TRBV3-1 TRBD1 CASSQGQGGYQPQHF TGTGCCAGCAGCCAGGGACAGGGAGGATATCAGCCCCAGCATTTT
TRBJ2-7 NA TRBV7-9 TRBD2 CASSRPLAGGFYEQYF TGTGCCAGCAGCCGACCTCTAGCGGGAGGATTTTACGAGCAGTACTTC
TRBJ1-2 many TRBV4-2 NA CASSQDRQGDYGYTF TGTGCCAGCAGCCAAGATCGGCAAGGGGACTATGGCTACACCTTC
TRBJ2-1 NA TRBV20-1 NA CSAMDRSSYNEQFF TGCAGTGCTATGGACCGGAGCTCCTACAATGAGCAGTTCTTC
TRBJ1-5 many TRBV7-8 TRBD1 CASSLGQGAWSNQPQHF TGTGCCAGCAGCCTGGGACAGGGCGCATGGAGCAATCAGCCCCAGCATTTT
TRBJ1-5 many TRBV7-9 NA CASSSLEVLKPQHF TGTGCCAGCAGCTCCTTGGAGGTTTTGAAGCCCCAGCATTTT
TRBJ2-2 many TRBV6-1 TRBD2 CASSWTSGAGELFF TGTGCCAGCAGTTGGACTAGCGGGGCCGGGGAGCTGTTTTTT
TRBJ1-4 many TRBV28 NA CASSLPGAIREKLFF TGTGCCAGCAGTCTACCGGGGGCGATTCGGGAAAAACTGTTTTTT
TRBJ1-6 many TRBV7-8 TRBD1 CASALGTGGFNSPLHF TGTGCCAGCGCCCTAGGGACAGGGGGGTTTAATTCACCCCTCCACTTT
TRBJ2-7 NA TRBV5-1 NA CASSLSQGTYEQYF TGCGCCAGCAGCTTAAGCCAAGGGACCTACGAGCAGTACTTC
TRBJ1-5 many TRBV7-9 NA CASSLGSVGSNQPQHF TGTGCCAGCAGCTTAGGGTCGGTGGGTTCCAATCAGCCCCAGCATTTT
TRBJ1-1 NA TRBV11-1 NA CASSLTAASTEAFF TGTGCCAGCAGCCTCACTGCAGCGAGCACTGAAGCTTTCTTT
TRBJ1-2 many TRBV12-3/TRBV12-4 NA CASSSKRAGAYQTF TGTGCCAGCAGTTCTAAGCGAGCAGGGGCCTACCAGACCTTC
TRBJ2-5 NA TRBV20-1 NA CSASETQETQYF TGCAGTGCTAGTGAAACTCAAGAGACCCAGTACTTC
TRBJ2-3 many TRBV2 NA CASRARGGETDTQYF TGTGCCAGCAGGGCGAGGGGAGGAGAAACAGATACGCAGTATTTT
TRBJ2-1 many TRBV27 NA CASSFWVSGTLINEQFF TGTGCCAGCAGTTTTTGGGTGTCGGGGACTTTGATCAATGAGCAGTTCTTC
TRBJ2-5 many TRBV7-9 TRBD1 CASSLSRTGGETQYF TGTGCCAGCAGCTTAAGTCGGACAGGGGGTGAGACCCAGTACTTC
TRBJ2-2 NA TRBV5-4 NA CASSSVAAFVHTGELFF TGTGCCAGCAGCAGCGTCGCGGCATTTGTACACACCGGGGAGCTGTTTTTT
TRBJ2-1 many TRBV10-3 TRBD1 CAIRRRGTGVENEQFF TGTGCCATCAGGAGGAGAGGGACAGGGGTCGAAAATGAGCAGTTCTTC
TRBJ1-1 once TRBV20-1 TRBD1 CSAFKGASNTEAFF TGCAGTGCTTTTAAGGGGGCCTCGAACACTGAAGCTTTCTTT
TRBJ2-7 few TRBV28 NA CASSLSRREQYF TGTGCCAGCAGTTTAAGCAGGAGGGAGCAGTACTTC
TRBJ1-5 NA TRBV20-1 TRBD1 CSASPGTGGREPQHF TGCAGTGCTTCTCCCGGGACAGGGGGCCGGGAGCCCCAGCATTTT
TRBJ1-5 medium-sized TRBV7-2 NA CASSYTPGGNQPQHF TGTGCCAGCAGCTATACTCCGGGGGGAAATCAGCCCCAGCATTTT
TRBJ2-1 few TRBV6-1 NA CASSDGGRNNEQFF TGTGCCAGCAGTGATGGAGGCAGAAACAATGAGCAGTTCTTC
TRBJ1-5 many TRBV29-1 NA CSVASSGPSQPQHF TGCAGCGTTGCTTCCTCCGGACCTAGTCAGCCCCAGCATTTT
TRBJ2-1 few TRBV12-3/TRBV12-4 TRBD2 CASRGLVEQFF TGTGCCAGCAGGGGACTAGTTGAGCAGTTCTTC
TRBJ2-3 few TRBV7-9 NA CASSPGKGAVADTQYF TGTGCCAGCAGCCCCGGTAAAGGGGCAGTCGCAGATACGCAGTATTTT
TRBJ2-1 few TRBV11-2 NA CASSLSRGHYNEQFF TGTGCCAGCAGCTTATCGCGGGGGCACTACAATGAGCAGTTCTTC
TRBJ2-7 few TRBV6-5 NA CASSYQGGTYEQYF TGTGCCAGCAGTTACCAAGGCGGTACCTACGAGCAGTACTTC
TRBJ2-5 few TRBV15 NA CATRAPQGRQETQYF TGTGCCACCAGAGCTCCCCAGGGACGGCAAGAGACCCAGTACTTC
TRBJ1-1 NA TRBV19 NA CASSGGERTEAFF TGTGCCAGTAGTGGCGGGGAGAGGACTGAAGCTTTCTTT